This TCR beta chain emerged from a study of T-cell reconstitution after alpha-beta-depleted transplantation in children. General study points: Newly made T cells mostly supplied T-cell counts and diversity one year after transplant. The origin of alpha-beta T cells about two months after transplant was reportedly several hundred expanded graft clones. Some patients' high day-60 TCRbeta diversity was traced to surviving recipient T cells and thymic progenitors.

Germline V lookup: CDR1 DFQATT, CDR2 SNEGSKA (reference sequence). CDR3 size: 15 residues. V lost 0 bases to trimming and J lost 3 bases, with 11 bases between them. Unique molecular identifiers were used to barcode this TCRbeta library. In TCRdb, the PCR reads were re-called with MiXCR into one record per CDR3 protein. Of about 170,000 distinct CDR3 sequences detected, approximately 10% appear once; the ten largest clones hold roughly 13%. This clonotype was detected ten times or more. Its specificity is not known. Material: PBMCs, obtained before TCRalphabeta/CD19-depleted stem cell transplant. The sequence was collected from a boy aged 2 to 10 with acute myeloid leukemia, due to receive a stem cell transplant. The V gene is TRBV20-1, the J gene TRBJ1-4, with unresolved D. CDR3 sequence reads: CSARDPQRANEKLFF. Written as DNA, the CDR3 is TGCAGTGCTAGAGACCCGCAGAGAGCTAATGAAAAACTGTTTTTT.